Below, one TCR beta chain is given with its context. TCRdb's copy holds only in-frame clones and misses some; the assay was immunoSEQ multiplex PCR. The sample records 30,000 to 35,000 clones, about 83% being singletons. The junction had 13 bases not matched to a gene; V was cut back by 6 bases and J by 3 bases. This CDR3 is built from 16 residues. Looked up from germline, CDR1 is MNHEY and CDR2 is SMNVEV (reference sequence). The data derive from a study of blood T cell repertoires in COVID-19. Sequenced: peripheral blood. This receptor was identified in a middle-aged man with acute or convalescent COVID-19. The V and J genes are TRBV27 and TRBJ1-2; the match to TRBD1 covers 7 bases. In nucleotides, the CDR3 is TGTGCCAGCAGAGAGTACGGACAGGTGGGGGACTATGGCTACACCTTC. Its translation is CASREYGQVGDYGYTF.